This is a list of T cell receptor beta chains from one sample in a study of technical replicates of blood from a few donors. Sequencing used immunoSEQ multiplex PCR; TCRdb keeps in-frame clones, though not all of them. Here the sample spans about 100,000 clones, around 95% being singletons. Sequencing was performed on T cells isolated from PBMCs. These receptors came from a human donor in good health. CDR3s leave out the opening cysteine and the closing phenylalanine or tryptophan. Each record gives: CDR3 protein, CDR3 length, J gene, V gene.

ASSTGTVLSDTQY,13,TRBJ2-3,TRBV5-1
ASSYFTGIGYEQY,13,TRBJ2-7,TRBV6-5
SARTGGPYEQY,11,TRBJ2-7,TRBV29-1
ASSISLAGAGELF,13,TRBJ2-2,TRBV19
ASSNDRDKSYEQY,13,TRBJ2-7,TRBV5-8
ASSFDRVTSGNTIY,14,TRBJ1-3,TRBV6-5
ASSMEREIETQY,12,TRBJ2-5,TRBV28
ASSPGGLEQY,10,TRBJ2-7,TRBV7-3
ASSVRERGSDTQY,13,TRBJ2-3,TRBV9
ASSLFAGATDTQY,13,TRBJ2-3,TRBV28
ASGYRVRTGELF,12,TRBJ2-2,TRBV28
AISESPGGEEKLF,13,TRBJ1-4,TRBV10-3
AGGTGVVANTGELF,14,TRBJ2-2,TRBV2
ASSGLAGPQETQY,13,TRBJ2-5,TRBV7-3
ATSRDSGGGVRGEQY,15,TRBJ2-3,TRBV15
ASSPGAFPYEQY,12,TRBJ2-7,TRBV18
ASSFGDRGIRTATYEQY,17,TRBJ2-7,TRBV5-6
ASSFLVDRWQF,11,TRBJ2-1,TRBV27